This T cell receptor (beta chain) is drawn from a study of blood T cell repertoires in COVID-19. Across the study: Collection of acute and convalescent COVID-19 samples took place in the United States, Italy and Spain.

Here immunoSEQ multiplex PCR was the method, and the copy in TCRdb shows in-frame clones only, minus some. The table records roughly 71,000 clones, 85% of them present only once. The TCR originated in a man aged 50-60 years with acute or convalescent COVID-19. The source material was peripheral blood.

CDR3 amino acids: CASSSPRGYTEAFF. In nucleotides, the CDR3 is TGTGCCAGCAGCTCCCCCCGGGGATACACTGAAGCTTTCTTT. The rearrangement uses TRBV11-2 and TRBJ1-1; D is undetermined. This CDR3 comprises 14 residues. Germline CDR1 and CDR2: SGHAT and FQNNGV. V was clipped by 4 bases and J by 3 bases, with 12 bases between them.